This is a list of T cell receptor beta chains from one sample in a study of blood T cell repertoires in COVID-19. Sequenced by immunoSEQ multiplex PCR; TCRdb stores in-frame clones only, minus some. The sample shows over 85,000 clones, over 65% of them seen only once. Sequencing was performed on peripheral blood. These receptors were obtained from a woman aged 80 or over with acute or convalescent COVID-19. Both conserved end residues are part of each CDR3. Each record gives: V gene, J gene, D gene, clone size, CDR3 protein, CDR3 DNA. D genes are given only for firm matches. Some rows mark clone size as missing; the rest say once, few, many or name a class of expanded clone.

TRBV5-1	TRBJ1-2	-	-	CASSAGRGRYTF	TGCGCCAGCTCTGCGGGGAGGGGTCGCTACACCTTC
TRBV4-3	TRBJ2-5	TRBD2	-	CASKLREGETQYF	TGCGCCAGCAAGTTGCGGGAGGGGGAGACCCAGTACTTC
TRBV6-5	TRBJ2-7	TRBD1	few	CASSGQAAYEQYF	TGTGCCAGCAGCGGACAGGCCGCCTACGAGCAGTACTTC
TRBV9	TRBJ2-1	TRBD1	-	CASSVVVGGTGGTDEQFF	TGTGCCAGCAGCGTAGTAGTTGGTGGGACAGGGGGCACCGATGAGCAGTTCTTC
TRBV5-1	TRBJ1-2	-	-	CASSLTPGVNYGYTF	TGCGCCAGCAGCTTAACCCCAGGGGTAAACTATGGCTACACCTTC
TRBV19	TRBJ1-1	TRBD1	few	CASRPGTGDTEAFF	TGTGCCAGTAGGCCCGGGACAGGGGATACTGAAGCTTTCTTT
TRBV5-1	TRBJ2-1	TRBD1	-	CASSLGDRGLYNEQFF	TGCGCCAGCAGCTTGGGCGACAGGGGGCTTTACAATGAGCAGTTCTTC
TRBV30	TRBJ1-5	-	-	CAWSPESGQNNQPQHF	TGTGCCTGGAGTCCGGAAAGCGGACAGAACAATCAGCCCCAGCATTTT
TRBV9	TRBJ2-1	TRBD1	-	CASSGQGAGNEQFF	TGTGCCAGCAGCGGACAGGGGGCGGGGAATGAGCAGTTCTTC
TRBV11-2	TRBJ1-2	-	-	CASSLEQAPYYGYTF	TGTGCCAGCAGCTTAGAACAGGCACCTTACTATGGCTACACCTTC
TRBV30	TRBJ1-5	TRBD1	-	CAWSVRGGVQPQHF	TGTGCCTGGAGTGTAAGAGGGGGCGTTCAGCCCCAGCATTTT
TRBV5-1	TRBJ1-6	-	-	CASSLAGTRDSPLHF	TGCGCCAGCAGCTTGGCAGGGACACGAGATTCACCCCTCCACTTT
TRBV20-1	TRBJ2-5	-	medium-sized	CVAKRRGTQYF	TGTGTGGCTAAGCGGCGTGGGACCCAGTACTTC
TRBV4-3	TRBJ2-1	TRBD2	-	CASSQDFLPTSGRALEREQFF	TGCGCCAGCAGCCAAGATTTCCTCCCAACTAGCGGGAGGGCCCTGGAACGAGAGCAGTTCTTC
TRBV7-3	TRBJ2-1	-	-	CASRLGSGSYNEQFF	TGTGCCAGCAGATTGGGAAGCGGCTCCTACAATGAGCAGTTCTTC
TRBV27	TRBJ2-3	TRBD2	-	CASSSLAGGKTDTQYF	TGTGCCAGCAGTTCCCTAGCGGGAGGGAAGACAGATACGCAGTATTTT
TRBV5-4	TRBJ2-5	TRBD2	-	CASSIPGGYQETQYF	TGTGCCAGCAGCATACCGGGGGGGTACCAAGAGACCCAGTACTTC
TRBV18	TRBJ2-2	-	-	CASSPTLAGELFF	TGTGCCAGCTCACCTACTCTGGCCGGGGAGCTGTTTTTT
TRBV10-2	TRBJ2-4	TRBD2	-	CASSEFVGGGAKNIQYF	TGCGCCAGCAGTGAGTTCGTGGGCGGGGGGGCCAAAAACATTCAGTACTTC
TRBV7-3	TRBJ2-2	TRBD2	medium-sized	CASSRGLANTGELFF	TGTGCCAGCAGCCGGGGACTAGCGAACACCGGGGAGCTGTTTTTT